This T cell receptor beta chain was identified in a study of cytomegalovirus exposure and HLA in healthy donors. Notes on the study in general: V segments that were indistinguishable, TRBV6-2 and TRBV6-3 among them, were omitted from analysis. The authors listed 150 to 200 TCR beta chains as cytomegalovirus-associated. The study had only CMV serostatus as immune exposure information.

The PCR ran on 60 Vbeta and 13 Jbeta primers. Sequenced by immunoSEQ multiplex PCR; TCRdb stores in-frame clones only, minus some. This table holds 70,000 to 90,000 clones, 65% to 75% found once. CDR1 is MNHEY, CDR2 SVGAGI, per germline. CDR3 length: 14 residues. On this clone itself: Its antigen is still unknown.

The gene calls are TRBV6-5 and TRBJ2-5; 9 bases are a match to TRBD1. The J call may be in error: the DNA end matches TRBJ2-4 better. The sequenced sample consisted of PBMCs. This clonotype originated in a man aged 55-75 years in good health and CMV-seronegative. The DNA of the CDR3 is TGTGCCAGCAGTTACTCGGGGACAGGGAGCATTCAGTACTTC. It translates to CASSYSGTGSIQYF.